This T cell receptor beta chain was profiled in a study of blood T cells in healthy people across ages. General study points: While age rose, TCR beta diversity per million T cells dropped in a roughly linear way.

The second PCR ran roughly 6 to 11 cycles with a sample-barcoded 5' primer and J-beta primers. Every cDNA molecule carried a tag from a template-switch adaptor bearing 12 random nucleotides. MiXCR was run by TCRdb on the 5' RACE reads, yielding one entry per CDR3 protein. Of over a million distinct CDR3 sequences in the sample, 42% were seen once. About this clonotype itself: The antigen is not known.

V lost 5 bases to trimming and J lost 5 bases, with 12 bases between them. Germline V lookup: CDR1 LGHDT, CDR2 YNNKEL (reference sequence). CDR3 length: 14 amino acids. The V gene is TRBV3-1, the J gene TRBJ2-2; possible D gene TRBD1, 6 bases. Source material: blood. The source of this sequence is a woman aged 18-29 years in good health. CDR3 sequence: CASSSTRGTGELFF. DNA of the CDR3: TGTGCCAGCAGCTCTACTAGGGGGACCGGGGAGCTGTTTTTT.